The source of this T cell receptor (beta chain) is a study of T cells in Graves' hyperthyroidism and ophthalmopathy. Study at large: The blood sample was taken at first diagnosis, before treatment began.

Broader study findings: By a 13 V-J model, ophthalmopathy was set apart from stable hyperthyroidism.

The investigators amplified TCR beta CDR3 regions from RNA transcripts. The HTBI primer set served for first-round RT-PCR of the TCR CDR3. TCRdb recomputed calls from the multiplex PCR reads with MiXCR, one row per CDR3 protein. Of more than 300,000 distinct CDR3 sequences detected, roughly 15% appear once; the ten largest clones hold more than 30%. This CDR3 spans 14 amino acids. Germline assignment: CDR1 SEHNR and CDR2 FQNEAQ (reference sequence). Hyperthyroidism in the patients, aged 18 to 65, was newly diagnosed and under 2 months in duration. The PBMCs were taken from less than 11 ml of fresh peripheral blood. As regards this clonotype: Antigen: not known. A much larger clonotype is one base distant, so this may be a read error.

V and J are TRBV7-9 and TRBJ1-1; tentative D call: TRBD1 (5 bases). The TCR sequence derives from a woman in her thirties with Graves' hyperthyroidism that later progressed to Graves' ophthalmopathy. The sample taken for sequencing was blood. The CDR3 here is CAGSLVGVTGEAFF. The CDR3 DNA is TGTGCCGGCAGCTTAGTAGGGGTAACTGGAGAAGCTTTCTTT.